This T cell receptor beta chain was sequenced for a study of T cell responses to AZD1222 COVID-19 vaccine. Findings and limits, study-wide: Clonal diversity was possibly underestimated, and white British individuals and females predominated among donors.

The table came from immunoSEQ multiplex PCR; TCRdb's copy has only in-frame clones and leaves some out. The sample lists 130,000 or so clones; about 90% were seen once. Comment on this clone: Its antigen is undetermined.

Between the trimmed V and J ends, which lost 4 bases and 7 bases, there was a span of 14 bases. The V gene's germline CDR1 is SNHLY and CDR2 FYNNEI. The CDR3 covers 14 residues. The chain is built from TRBV2 and TRBJ1-5, with TRBD1 as a possible D gene (5 bases). Sequencing used peripheral blood, obtained on day 0 of AZD1222 vaccination. The origin of this receptor is an adult in good health. The CDR3 region has the DNA TGTGCCAGCAGTGGATTCGGGGCTGAACAGCCCCAGCATTTT. It translates to CASSGFGAEQPQHF. Full variable domain (rest looked up from reference TRBV2 and TRBJ1-5): EPEVTQTPSHQVTQMGQEVILRCVPISNHLYFYWYRQILGQKVEFLVSFYNNEISEKSEIFDDQFSVERPDGSNFTLKIRSTKLEDSAMYFCASSGFGAEQPQHFGDGTRLSIL.